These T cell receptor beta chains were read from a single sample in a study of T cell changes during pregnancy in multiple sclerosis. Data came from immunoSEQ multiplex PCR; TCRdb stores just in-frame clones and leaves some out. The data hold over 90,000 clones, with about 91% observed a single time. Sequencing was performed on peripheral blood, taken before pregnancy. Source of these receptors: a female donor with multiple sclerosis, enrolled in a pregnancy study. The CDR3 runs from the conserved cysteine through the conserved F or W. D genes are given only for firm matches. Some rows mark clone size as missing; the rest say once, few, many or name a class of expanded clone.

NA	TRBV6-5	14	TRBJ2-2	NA	CASSVGGNTGELFF	TGTGCCAGCAGCGTAGGCGGAAACACCGGGGAGCTGTTTTTT
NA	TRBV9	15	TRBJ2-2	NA	CASSVGGGRTGELFF	TGTGCCAGCAGCGTAGGAGGGGGTAGAACCGGGGAGCTGTTTTTT
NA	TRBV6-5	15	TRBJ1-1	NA	CASSYSTGLNTEAFF	TGTGCCAGCAGTTACTCGACAGGTTTGAACACTGAAGCTTTCTTT
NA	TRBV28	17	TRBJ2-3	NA	CASSPVYGNRGTDTQYF	TGTGCCAGCAGTCCAGTTTACGGGAACAGGGGCACAGATACGCAGTATTTT
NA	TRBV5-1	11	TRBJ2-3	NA	CASSFRGTQYF	TGCGCCAGCAGCTTCCGGGGGACGCAGTATTTT
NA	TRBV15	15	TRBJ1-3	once	CATSTRGTAGNTIYF	TGTGCCACCAGCACCCGCGGGACCGCGGGAAACACCATATATTTT
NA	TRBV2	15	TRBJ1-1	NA	CASSEGQGRDTEAFF	TGTGCCAGCAGTGAGGGGCAGGGGCGGGACACTGAAGCTTTCTTT
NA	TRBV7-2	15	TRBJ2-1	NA	CASSATTGGWDEQFF	TGTGCCAGCAGCGCTACCACGGGTGGTTGGGATGAGCAGTTCTTC
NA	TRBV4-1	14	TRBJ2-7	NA	CASSQEVRDYEQYF	TGCGCCAGCAGCCAAGAGGTACGGGACTACGAGCAGTACTTC
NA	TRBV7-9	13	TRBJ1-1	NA	CATAAGSNTEAFF	TGTGCCACTGCGGCGGGGTCGAACACTGAAGCTTTCTTT
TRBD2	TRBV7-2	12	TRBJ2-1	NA	CASSLARSGSVF	TGTGCCAGCAGCTTAGCGCGAAGCGGGAGTGTCTTC
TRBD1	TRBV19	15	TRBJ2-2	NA	CASSDTGGDTGELFF	TGTGCCAGTAGCGATACAGGGGGCGACACCGGGGAGCTGTTTTTT
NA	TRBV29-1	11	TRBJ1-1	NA	CSVQRDTEAFF	TGCAGCGTACAGAGAGACACTGAAGCTTTCTTT
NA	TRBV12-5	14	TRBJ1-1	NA	CASGPLETIGWAFF	TGTGCTAGTGGCCCCTTGGAGACTATAGGATGGGCTTTCTTT
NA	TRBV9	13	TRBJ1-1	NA	CASSVLPGTEAFF	TGTGCCAGCAGCGTCTTGCCGGGCACTGAAGCTTTCTTT
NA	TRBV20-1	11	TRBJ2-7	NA	CSASTVHEQYF	TGCAGTGCTAGTACAGTTCACGAGCAGTACTTC
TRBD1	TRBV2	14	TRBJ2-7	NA	CASSERTGTYEQYF	TGTGCCAGCAGCGAGCGGACAGGGACCTACGAGCAGTACTTC
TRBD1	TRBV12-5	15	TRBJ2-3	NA	CASGSGQGFTDTQYF	TGTGCTAGTGGTTCGGGACAGGGATTCACAGATACGCAGTATTTT